This T cell receptor (beta chain) came from a study of T cell responses to AZD1222 COVID-19 vaccine. With regard to this clone: Its cognate antigen is unknown.

The CDR3 loop spans 15 amino acids. V gave up 7 bases and J gave up 2 bases, with 14 bases separating them. Germline V CDR1 and CDR2: LNHDA, SQIVND (reference sequence). This table comes from immunoSEQ multiplex PCR, and its TCRdb copy is limited to in-frame clones, with some not included. The table includes around 130,000 clones, 88% detected once. Study-level findings and limits: After the peak T cell response, and only then, were repertoires sampled.

The chain uses TRBV19 and TRBJ2-2; tentative D call: TRBD1 (6 bases). This clonotype was sampled from an adult in good health. The sample in question was peripheral blood, obtained on day 0 of MenACWY control vaccination. Written as DNA, the CDR3 is TGTGCCAGTACGATGGGGGCCCTAAACACCGGGGAGCTGTTTTTT. Amino acid sequence: CASTMGALNTGELFF.